This T cell receptor beta chain came from a study of blood T cell repertoires in COVID-19. Across the study: Both acute and convalescent COVID-19 samples were obtained from the United States, Italy and Spain.

This CDR3 has 15 amino acids. CDR1 and CDR2 from the germline V gene are SSHAT and FNYEAQ (reference sequence). Trimming pared 5 bases from V and 0 bases from J, leaving 11 bases between. The authors' processing: Estimates of nucleated cell counts were drawn from the amplification of reference gene primers. Repertoires were generated with immunoSEQ multiplex PCR, while TCRdb's copy carries only in-frame clones and drops some. V and J calls plus clone size are reproduced from that table; the DNA served to infer D and trimming. This table holds 150,000 to 200,000 clones, around 80% found once. Study members were between about 18 and 95 years old and lived in some 26 US regions. Cohorts were determined from participant-reported clinical history.

This clonotype was sampled from a woman aged 45-65 years with acute COVID-19. Input material: PBMCs or T cells enriched from blood (not recorded which). The J gene is TRBJ2-1, the V gene TRBV7-7; D is perhaps TRBD1 (6 bases). CDR3 sequence: CASSPTQGSYNEQFF. The CDR3 nucleotides read TGTGCCAGCAGCCCCACACAGGGCTCCTACAATGAGCAGTTCTTC.